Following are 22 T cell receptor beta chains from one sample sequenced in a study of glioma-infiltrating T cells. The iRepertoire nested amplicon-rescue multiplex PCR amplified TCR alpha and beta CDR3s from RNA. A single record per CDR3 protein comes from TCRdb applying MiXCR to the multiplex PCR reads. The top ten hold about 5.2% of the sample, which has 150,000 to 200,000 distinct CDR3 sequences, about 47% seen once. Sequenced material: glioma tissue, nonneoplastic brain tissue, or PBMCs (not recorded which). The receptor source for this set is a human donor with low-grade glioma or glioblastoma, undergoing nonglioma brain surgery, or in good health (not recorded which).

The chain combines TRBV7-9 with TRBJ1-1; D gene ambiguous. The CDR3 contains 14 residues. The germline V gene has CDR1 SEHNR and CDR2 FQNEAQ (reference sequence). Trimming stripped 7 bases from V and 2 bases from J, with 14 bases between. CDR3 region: CASTGILINTEAFF. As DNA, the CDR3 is TGTGCCAGCACAGGCATCCTAATTAACACTGAAGCTTTCTTT.

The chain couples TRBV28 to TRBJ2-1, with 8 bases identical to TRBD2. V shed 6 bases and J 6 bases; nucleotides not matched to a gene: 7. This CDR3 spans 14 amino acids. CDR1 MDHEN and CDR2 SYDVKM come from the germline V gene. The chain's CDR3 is CASRWDGTSNEQFF. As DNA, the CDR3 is TGTGCCAGCAGATGGGACGGGACTAGCAATGAGCAGTTCTTC.

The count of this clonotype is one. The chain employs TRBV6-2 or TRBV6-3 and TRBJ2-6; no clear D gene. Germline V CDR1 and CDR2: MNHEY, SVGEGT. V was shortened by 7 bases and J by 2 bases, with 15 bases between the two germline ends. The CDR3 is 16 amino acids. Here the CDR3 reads CASMFNQNPGANVLTF. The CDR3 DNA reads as TGTGCCAGCATGTTTAACCAAAACCCTGGGGCCAACGTCCTGACTTTC.

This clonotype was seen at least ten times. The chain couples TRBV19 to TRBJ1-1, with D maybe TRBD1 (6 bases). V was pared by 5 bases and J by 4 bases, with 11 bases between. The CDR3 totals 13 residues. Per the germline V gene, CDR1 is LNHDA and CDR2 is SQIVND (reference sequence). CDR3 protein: CASSYRATTEAFF. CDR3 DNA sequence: TGTGCCAGTAGTTACAGGGCAACCACTGAAGCTTTCTTT.

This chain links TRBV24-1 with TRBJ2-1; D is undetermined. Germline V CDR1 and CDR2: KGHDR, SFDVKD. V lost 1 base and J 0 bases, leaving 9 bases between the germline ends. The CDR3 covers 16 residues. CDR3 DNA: TGTGCCACCAGTGATTTACCGGGCAGCTCCTACAATGAGCAGTTCTTC. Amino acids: CATSDLPGSSYNEQFF.

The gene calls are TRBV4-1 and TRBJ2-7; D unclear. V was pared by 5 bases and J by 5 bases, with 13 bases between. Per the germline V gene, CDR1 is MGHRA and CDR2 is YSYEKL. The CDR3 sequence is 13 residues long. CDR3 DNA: TGCGCCAGCAGCTTGGGGTCGTCAGACGAGCAGTACTTC. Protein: CASSLGSSDEQYF.

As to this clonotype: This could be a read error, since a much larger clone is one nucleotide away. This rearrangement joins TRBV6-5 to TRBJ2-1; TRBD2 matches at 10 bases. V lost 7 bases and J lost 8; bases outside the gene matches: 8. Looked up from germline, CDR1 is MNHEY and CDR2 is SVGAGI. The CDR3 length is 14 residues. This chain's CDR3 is CASILAGYFDEQFF. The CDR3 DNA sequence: TGTGCCAGCATACTAGCGGGATATTTCGATGAGCAGTTCTTC.

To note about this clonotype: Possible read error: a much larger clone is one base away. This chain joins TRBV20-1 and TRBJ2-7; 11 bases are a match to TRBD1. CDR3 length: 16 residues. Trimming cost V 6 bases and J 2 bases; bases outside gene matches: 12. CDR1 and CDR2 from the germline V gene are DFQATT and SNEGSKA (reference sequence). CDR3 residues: CSAKTAQGQGAYEQYF. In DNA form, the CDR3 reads TGCAGTGCGAAGACAGCCCAGGGACAGGGGGCCTACGAGCAGTACTTC.

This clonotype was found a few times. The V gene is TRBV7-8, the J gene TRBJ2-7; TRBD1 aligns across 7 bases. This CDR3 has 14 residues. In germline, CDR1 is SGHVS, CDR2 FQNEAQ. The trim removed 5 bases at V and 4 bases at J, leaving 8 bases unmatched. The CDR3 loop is CASSPRQGTYEQYF. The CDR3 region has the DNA TGTGCCAGCAGCCCTAGACAGGGAACGTACGAGCAGTACTTC.

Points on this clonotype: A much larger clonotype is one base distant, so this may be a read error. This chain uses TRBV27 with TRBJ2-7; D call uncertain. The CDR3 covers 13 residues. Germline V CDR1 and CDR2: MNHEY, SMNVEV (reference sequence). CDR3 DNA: TGTGCCAGCAGTGCCGGTGGGAACTACGAGCATTACTTC. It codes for CASSAGGNYEHYF.

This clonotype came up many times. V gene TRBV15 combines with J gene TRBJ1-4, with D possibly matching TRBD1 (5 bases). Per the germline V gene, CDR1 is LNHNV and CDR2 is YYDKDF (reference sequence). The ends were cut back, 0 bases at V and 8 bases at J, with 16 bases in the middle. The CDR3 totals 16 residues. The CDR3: CATSRDRRGMGEKLFF. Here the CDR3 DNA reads TGTGCCACCAGCAGAGATCGAAGGGGCATGGGCGAAAAACTGTTTTTT.

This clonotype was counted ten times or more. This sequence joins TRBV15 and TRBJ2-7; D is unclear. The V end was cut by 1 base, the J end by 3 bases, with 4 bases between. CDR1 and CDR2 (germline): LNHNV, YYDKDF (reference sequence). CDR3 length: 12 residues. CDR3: CATSRAGYEQYF. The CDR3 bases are TGTGCCACCAGCAGAGCGGGCTACGAGCAGTACTTC.

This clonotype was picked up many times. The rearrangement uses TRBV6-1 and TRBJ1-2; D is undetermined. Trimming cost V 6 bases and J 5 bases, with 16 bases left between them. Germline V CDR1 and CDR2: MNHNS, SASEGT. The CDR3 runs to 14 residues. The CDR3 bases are TGTGCCAGCAGAAACCAGCCAAGGCCGTATGGCTACACCTTC. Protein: CASRNQPRPYGYTF.

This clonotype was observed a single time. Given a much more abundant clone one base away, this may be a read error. The CDR3 protein is CASKVAKNTEAFF. CDR3 coding DNA: TGTGCCAGTAAGGTCGCGAAGAACACTGAAGCTTTCTTT. The chain links TRBV19 to TRBJ1-1; D remains unclear. In germline, CDR1 is LNHDA, CDR2 SQIVND (reference sequence). CDR3 length equals 13 residues. Trimming removed 7 bases at V and 1 base at J, with 10 bases between.

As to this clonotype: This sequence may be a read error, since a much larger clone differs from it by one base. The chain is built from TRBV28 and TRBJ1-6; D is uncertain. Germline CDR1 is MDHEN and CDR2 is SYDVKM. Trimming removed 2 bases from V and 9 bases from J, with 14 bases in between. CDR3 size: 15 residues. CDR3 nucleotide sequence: TGTGCCAGCAGTTTAGAGACGGGTCGGACTTCACCCCTCCACTTT. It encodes CASSLETGRTSPLHF. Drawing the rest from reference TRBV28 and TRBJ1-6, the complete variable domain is DVKVTQSSRYLVKRTGEKVFLECVQDMDHENMFWYRQDPGLGLRLIYFSYDVKMKEKGDIPEGYSVSREKKERFSLILESASTNQTSMYLCASSLETGRTSPLHFGNGTRLTVT.

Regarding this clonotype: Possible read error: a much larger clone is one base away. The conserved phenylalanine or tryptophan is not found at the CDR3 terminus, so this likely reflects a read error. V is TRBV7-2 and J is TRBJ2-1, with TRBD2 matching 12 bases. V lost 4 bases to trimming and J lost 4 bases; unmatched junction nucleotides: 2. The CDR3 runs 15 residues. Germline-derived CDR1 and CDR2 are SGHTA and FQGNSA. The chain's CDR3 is CASSSGLAGYNEQFL. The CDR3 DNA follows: TGTGCCAGCAGCTCGGGACTAGCGGGTTACAATGAGCAGTTCCTC.

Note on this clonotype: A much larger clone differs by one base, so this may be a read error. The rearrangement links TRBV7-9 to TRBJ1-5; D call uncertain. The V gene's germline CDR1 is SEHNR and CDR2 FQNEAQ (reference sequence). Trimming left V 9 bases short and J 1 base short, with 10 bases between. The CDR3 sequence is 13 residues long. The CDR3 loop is CARSGLSNQPQHF. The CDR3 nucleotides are TGTGCCAGAAGCGGACTGAGCAATCAGCCCCAGCATTTT.

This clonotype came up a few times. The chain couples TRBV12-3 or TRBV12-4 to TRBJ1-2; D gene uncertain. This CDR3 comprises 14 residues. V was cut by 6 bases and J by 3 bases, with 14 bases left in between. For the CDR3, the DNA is TGTGCCAGCAGCAATGACGGTTATTACTATGGCTACACCTTC. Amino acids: CASSNDGYYYGYTF.

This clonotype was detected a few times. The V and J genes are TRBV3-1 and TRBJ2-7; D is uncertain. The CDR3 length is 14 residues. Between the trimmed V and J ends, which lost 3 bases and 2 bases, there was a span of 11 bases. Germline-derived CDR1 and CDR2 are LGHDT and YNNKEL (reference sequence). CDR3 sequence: CASSHERATYEQYF. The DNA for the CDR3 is TGTGCCAGCAGCCACGAAAGGGCAACCTACGAGCAGTACTTC.

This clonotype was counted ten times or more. CDR3 loop: CASSFASGWYEQYF. The CDR3 nucleotides read TGTGCCAGCAGCTTTGCGTCGGGGTGGTACGAGCAGTACTTC. This chain connects TRBV7-9 to TRBJ2-7; D may be TRBD2 (5 bases). The CDR3 runs to 14 residues. CDR1 and CDR2 from the germline V gene are SEHNR and FQNEAQ (reference sequence). Deletions cut 3 bases from V and 4 bases from J, with 13 bases between.

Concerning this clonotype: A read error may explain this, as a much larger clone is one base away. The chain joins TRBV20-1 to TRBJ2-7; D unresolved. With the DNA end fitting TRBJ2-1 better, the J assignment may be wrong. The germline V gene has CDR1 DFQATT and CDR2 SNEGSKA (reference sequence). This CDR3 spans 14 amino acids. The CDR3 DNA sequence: TGCAGTGCCCACCCCTCGGACCGAGTCTACGAGCAGTTCTTC. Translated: CSAHPSDRVYEQFF.

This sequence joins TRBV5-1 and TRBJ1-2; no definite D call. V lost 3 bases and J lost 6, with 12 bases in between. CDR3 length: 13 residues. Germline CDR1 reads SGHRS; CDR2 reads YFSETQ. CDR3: CASSSDLANGYTF. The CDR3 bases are TGCGCCAGCAGCTCTGACCTGGCCAATGGCTACACCTTC.